These 8 T cell receptor beta chains share one sample of origin, sequenced in a study of T cell responses to AZD1222 COVID-19 vaccine. Sequenced by immunoSEQ multiplex PCR; TCRdb stores in-frame clones only, minus some. The data show tens of thousands of clones, nearly 90% seen once. Here the sequenced sample was peripheral blood, taken on day 0 of AZD1222 vaccination. Source of these receptors: an adult in good health.

This sequence joins TRBV5-4 and TRBJ1-4; D might be TRBD1 (6 bases). V was pared by 5 bases and J by 5 bases, with 13 bases between. CDR1 is SGHNT and CDR2 is YYREEE in the germline V gene (reference sequence). This CDR3 comprises 14 residues. As DNA, the CDR3 is TGTGCCAGCAGGAGGGACACCATCAATGAAAAACTGTTTTTT. Translation: CASRRDTINEKLFF.

The chain links TRBV6-2 or TRBV6-3 to TRBJ2-7, with a weak D call TRBD1 (6 bases). Trimming removed 6 bases at V and 4 bases at J, with 22 bases between. The length of the CDR3 is 16 residues. Germline-derived CDR1 and CDR2 are MNHEY and SVGEGT. The CDR3 nucleotides are TGTGCCAGCAGCCGTGGACGGCCTGGCACAGGGTACGAGCAGTACTTC. Translating gives CASSRGRPGTGYEQYF.

CDR3 DNA sequence: TGTGCCAGCAGCTCCCCGGCCGGCGAAGAGACCCAGTACTTC. This translates into CASSSPAGEETQYF. This chain uses TRBV7-9 with TRBJ2-5; the D is unclear. Germline V gives CDR1 SEHNR, CDR2 FQNEAQ (reference sequence). Trimming pared 4 bases from V and 3 bases from J, leaving 12 bases between. This CDR3 has 14 residues.

The chain employs TRBV19 and TRBJ1-6; D is undetermined. V dropped 0 bases and J dropped 5 bases, with 8 bases sitting between them. Germline values: CDR1 LNHDA, CDR2 SQIVND (reference sequence). The CDR3 runs to 15 residues. The DNA of the CDR3 is TGTGCCAGTAGTATAGACGACGGCAATAATTCACCCCTCCACTTT. Translation gives CASSIDDGNNSPLHF.

This chain joins TRBV5-4 and TRBJ1-2; D is uncertain. The CDR3 is 12 amino acids. The germline V and J ends were trimmed by 5 bases and 5 bases, with 10 bases remaining between them. Germline lookup yields CDR1 SGHNT and CDR2 YYREEE (reference sequence). CDR3: CASSDRGYGYTF. The CDR3, as DNA: TGTGCCAGCAGTGATCGTGGGTATGGCTACACCTTC.

The J gene is TRBJ1-6, the V gene TRBV6-5; TRBD1 aligns across 8 bases. This CDR3 spans 14 amino acids. The germline gives CDR1 MNHEY, CDR2 SVGAGI. The V segment lost 6 bases and the J segment 10 bases; nucleotides outside the gene matches: 8. CDR3 residues: CASRETGAGSPLHF. In DNA form, the CDR3 reads TGTGCCAGCAGGGAGACAGGGGCGGGGTCACCCCTCCACTTT.

The CDR3 region has the DNA TGTGCCAGCAGCCCACCCGAGGGGATCAGAGCCTACGAGCAGTACTTC. It encodes CASSPPEGIRAYEQYF. The chain has TRBV3-1 (or the pseudogene TRBV3-2) and TRBJ2-7; D might be TRBD1 or TRBD2, each matching 5 bases. The V gene lost 4 bases and the J gene lost 2 bases, with 18 bases spanning the gap. This CDR3 is built from 16 residues. Per germline, CDR1 LGHDT and CDR2 YNNKEL (reference sequence).

This chain links TRBV28 with TRBJ1-5, with 11 positions matching TRBD1. The CDR3 is 18 residues long. Germline values: CDR1 MDHEN, CDR2 SYDVKM. Trimming removed 4 bases from V and 2 bases from J; junction bases left unmatched: 10. CDR3 DNA sequence: TGTGCCAGCAGTTCCCCGGACAGGGGGCATTGGGGCAATCAGCCCCAGCATTTT. Translation: CASSSPDRGHWGNQPQHF.